The rows below give T cell receptor beta chains drawn from one sample of a study of metastatic and nonmetastatic thyroid tumors. TCRdb reprocessed the PCR reads using MiXCR. The table has over 3,500 clones, roughly a third seen once. Sequencing was performed on adjacent normal tissue. The source is a male donor with papillary thyroid cancer or a benign thyroid nodule (not recorded which). Some clones in this sample may be carry-over from other donors' samples. Both conserved end residues are part of each CDR3. A D gene is named only where the DNA matches it firmly. Size tells how often a clone was seen (once, few, many) or the class of an expanded clone, and some rows leave it out.

size	J	V	D	CDR3	DNA
few	TRBJ2-3	TRBV27	TRBD2	CASSPIAGVTDTQYF	TGTGCCAGCAGCCCTATAGCGGGAGTAACGGATACGCAGTATTTT
few	TRBJ1-4	TRBV19	.	CASSSRTGTRNEKLFF	TGTGCCAGTAGTAGCCGAACAGGGACCAGGAATGAAAAACTGTTTTTT
large	TRBJ2-2	TRBV7-2	.	CASSLASGAGGELFF	TGTGCCAGCAGCTTAGCGTCGGGGGCAGGCGGGGAGCTGTTTTTT
large	TRBJ2-2	TRBV7-9	.	CASSLVSSAGELFF	TGTGCCAGCAGCTTAGTCTCTAGCGCCGGGGAGCTGTTTTTT
.	TRBJ1-6	TRBV27	TRBD1	CASSESWDSSSYNSPLHF	TGTGCCAGCAGCGAATCCTGGGACAGTAGCTCCTATAATTCACCCCTCCACTTT
.	TRBJ2-5	TRBV12-3/TRBV12-4	.	CASSLPGQETQYF	TGTGCCAGCAGTTTACCGGGCCAGGAGACCCAGTACTTC
.	TRBJ1-1	TRBV7-8	.	CASSLLGRGGVTEAFF	TGTGCCAGCAGCTTATTAGGCAGGGGAGGCGTCACTGAAGCTTTCTTT
few	TRBJ1-2	TRBV27	.	CASSPGPIKYGYTF	TGTGCCAGCAGCCCTGGGCCGATAAAATATGGCTACACCTTC
.	TRBJ2-7	TRBV3-1	.	CASRDSKGEQYF	TGTGCCAGTCGCGACAGCAAGGGCGAGCAGTACTTC
.	TRBJ2-7	TRBV6-1	.	CASSEGGCAYEQYF	TGTGCCAGCAGTGAAGGGGGCTGCGCCTACGAGCAGTACTTC
.	TRBJ2-1	TRBV20-1	.	CSAIPPDNEQFF	TGCAGTGCTATCCCACCCGACAATGAGCAGTTCTTC
.	TRBJ1-3	TRBV5-1	TRBD1	CASSLVVAGGPGNTIYF	TGCGCCAGCAGCTTGGTAGTGGCAGGGGGTCCTGGAAACACCATATATTTT
.	TRBJ2-1	TRBV25-1	TRBD2	CASSPTTGTSGSVTYNEQFF	TGTGCCAGCAGTCCAACAACCGGGACTAGCGGGAGTGTCACCTACAATGAGCAGTTCTTC
.	TRBJ1-1	TRBV5-1	.	CASSLVLNTEAFF	TGCGCCAGCAGCCTGGTATTGAACACTGAAGCTTTCTTT
.	TRBJ1-1	TRBV6-1	.	CASSWVLLVSTEAFF	TGTGCCAGCAGCTGGGTCCTTCTGGTTTCCACTGAAGCTTTCTTT
.	TRBJ2-7	TRBV11-2	TRBD2	CASSLVASGAYAYEQYF	TGTGCCAGCAGCTTAGTTGCTAGCGGTGCCTACGCCTACGAGCAGTACTTC
.	TRBJ2-1	TRBV12-3/TRBV12-4	.	CASSGESSYNEQFF	TGTGCCAGCAGTGGAGAAAGCTCCTACAATGAGCAGTTCTTC
.	TRBJ2-7	TRBV20-1	.	CSARGASAYEQYF	TGCAGTGCTAGGGGGGCTAGCGCCTACGAGCAGTACTTC
.	TRBJ2-7	TRBV6-2/TRBV6-3	.	CASSFVSREPIYEQYF	TGTGCCAGCAGTTTCGTGAGTCGCGAACCAATATACGAGCAGTACTTC
.	TRBJ2-7	TRBV20-1	TRBD2	CSAKPRTSFYHEQYF	TGCAGTGCTAAGCCACGGACTAGTTTTTATCACGAGCAGTACTTC
.	TRBJ2-1	TRBV5-1	.	CASSLDRDWPEQFF	TGCGCCAGCAGCTTGGACCGGGACTGGCCCGAGCAGTTCTTC
.	TRBJ2-7	TRBV20-1	TRBD1	CSARGTAYSYDHYF	TGCAGTGCAAGAGGGACAGCCTATTCCTACGATCATTACTTC
.	TRBJ2-1	TRBV7-2	TRBD2	CASAGDPSSYNEQFF	TGTGCCAGCGCGGGGGACCCGAGCTCCTACAATGAGCAGTTCTTC
.	TRBJ1-2	TRBV28	TRBD1	CASSFANQGDGYTF	TGTGCCAGCAGTTTTGCGAATCAGGGGGATGGCTACACCTTC
large	TRBJ1-2	TRBV7-8	TRBD1	CASSRIGTGNYGYTF	TGTGCCAGCAGCCGCATAGGGACAGGGAATTATGGCTACACCTTC
.	TRBJ1-1	TRBV7-6	TRBD1	CASSLVSGGTEAFF	TGTGCCAGCAGCTTAGTGTCAGGGGGCACTGAAGCTTTCTTT
.	TRBJ2-3	TRBV20-1	TRBD2	CSARGASGRAWNTQYF	TGCAGTGCTAGGGGGGCTAGCGGGAGGGCCTGGAATACGCAGTATTTT
medium-sized	TRBJ2-2	TRBV19	TRBD1	CASFDRANTGELFF	TGTGCCAGTTTCGACAGGGCCAACACCGGGGAGCTGTTTTTT
.	TRBJ1-2	TRBV2	TRBD1	CASSEARSGGNYGYTF	TGTGCCAGCAGTGAAGCGAGGTCAGGGGGGAACTATGGCTACACCTTC
few	TRBJ2-3	TRBV12-3/TRBV12-4	.	CASSLGSTDTQYF	TGTGCCAGCAGTTTAGGTAGCACAGATACGCAGTATTTT
.	TRBJ2-1	TRBV27	.	CASGFYEQFF	TGTGCCAGCGGATTCTATGAGCAGTTCTTC
few	TRBJ1-5	TRBV6-5	.	CASSSPDQPQHF	TGTGCCAGCAGTTCTCCGGATCAGCCCCAGCATTTT
few	TRBJ2-5	TRBV27	TRBD2	CASSLASGGNPQTQYF	TGTGCCAGCAGTTTGGCATCGGGAGGGAACCCACAGACCCAGTACTTC
.	TRBJ2-3	TRBV7-8	TRBD1	CASSWWTGSDTQYF	TGTGCCAGCAGCTGGTGGACAGGCTCAGATACGCAGTATTTT
once	TRBJ2-1	TRBV4-3	TRBD2	CASSQSSGTMNEQFF	TGCGCCAGCAGCCAAAGTAGCGGGACCATGAATGAGCAGTTCTTC
.	TRBJ2-7	TRBV6-2/TRBV6-3	.	CASSYDSGAGYEQYF	TGTGCCAGCAGTTACGATTCGGGGGCGGGCTACGAGCAGTACTTC
.	TRBJ2-5	TRBV5-1	TRBD1	CASSLATGEGETQYF	TGCGCCAGCAGCTTGGCGACAGGGGAAGGCGAGACCCAGTACTTC
large	TRBJ2-7	TRBV2	.	CASSTGLYEQYF	TGTGCCAGCAGCACAGGCCTCTACGAGCAGTACTTC
.	TRBJ1-6	TRBV6-5	.	CASSSPAVSSYNSPLHF	TGTGCCAGCAGTTCGCCCGCGGTGAGCTCCTATAATTCACCCCTCCACTTT